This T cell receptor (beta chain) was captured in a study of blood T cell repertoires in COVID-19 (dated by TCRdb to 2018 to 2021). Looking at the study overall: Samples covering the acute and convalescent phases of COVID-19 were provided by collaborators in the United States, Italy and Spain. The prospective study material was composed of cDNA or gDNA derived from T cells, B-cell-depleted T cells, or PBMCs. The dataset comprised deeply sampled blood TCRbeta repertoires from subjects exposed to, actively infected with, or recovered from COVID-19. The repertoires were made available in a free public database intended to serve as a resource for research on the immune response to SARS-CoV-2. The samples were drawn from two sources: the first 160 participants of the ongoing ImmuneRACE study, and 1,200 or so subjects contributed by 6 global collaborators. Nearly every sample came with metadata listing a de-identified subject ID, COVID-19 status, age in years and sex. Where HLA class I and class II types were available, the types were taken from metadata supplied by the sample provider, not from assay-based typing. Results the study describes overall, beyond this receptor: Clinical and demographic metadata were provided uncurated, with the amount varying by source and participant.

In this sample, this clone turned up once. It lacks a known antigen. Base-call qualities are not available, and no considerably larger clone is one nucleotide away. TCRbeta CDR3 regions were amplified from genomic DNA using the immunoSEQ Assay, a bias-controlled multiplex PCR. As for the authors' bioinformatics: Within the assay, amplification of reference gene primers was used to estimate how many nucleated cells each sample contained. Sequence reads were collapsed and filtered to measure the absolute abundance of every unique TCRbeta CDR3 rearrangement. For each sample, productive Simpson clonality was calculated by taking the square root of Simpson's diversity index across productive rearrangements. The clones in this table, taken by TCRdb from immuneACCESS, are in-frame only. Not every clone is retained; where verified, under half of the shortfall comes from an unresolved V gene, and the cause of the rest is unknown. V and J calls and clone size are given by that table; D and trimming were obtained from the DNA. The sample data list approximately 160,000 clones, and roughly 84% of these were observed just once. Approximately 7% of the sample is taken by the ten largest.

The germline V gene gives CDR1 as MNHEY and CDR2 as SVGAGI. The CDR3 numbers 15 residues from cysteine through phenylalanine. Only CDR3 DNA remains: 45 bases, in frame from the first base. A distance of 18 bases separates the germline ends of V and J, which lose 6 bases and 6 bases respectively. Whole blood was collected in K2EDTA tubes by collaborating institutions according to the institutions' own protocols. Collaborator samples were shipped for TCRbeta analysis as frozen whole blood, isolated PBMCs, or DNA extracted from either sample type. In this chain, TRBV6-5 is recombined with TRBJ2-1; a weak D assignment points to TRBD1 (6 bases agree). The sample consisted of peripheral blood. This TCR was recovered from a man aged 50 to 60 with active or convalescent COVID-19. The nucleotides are TGTGCCAGCAGAGTAGCTAGGGGGAGTGGCAATGAGCAGTTCTTC. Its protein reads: CASRVARGSGNEQFF.